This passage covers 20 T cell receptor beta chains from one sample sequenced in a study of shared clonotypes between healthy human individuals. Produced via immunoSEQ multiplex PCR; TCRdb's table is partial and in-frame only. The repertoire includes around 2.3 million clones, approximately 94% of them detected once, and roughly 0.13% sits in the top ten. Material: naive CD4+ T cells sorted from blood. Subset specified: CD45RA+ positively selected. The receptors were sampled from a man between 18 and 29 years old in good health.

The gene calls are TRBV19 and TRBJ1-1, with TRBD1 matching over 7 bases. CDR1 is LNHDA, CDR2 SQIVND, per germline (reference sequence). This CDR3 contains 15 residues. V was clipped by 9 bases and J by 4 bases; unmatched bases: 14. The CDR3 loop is CASNTATGTVTEAFF. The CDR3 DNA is TGTGCCAGCAACACGGCGACAGGGACGGTCACTGAAGCTTTCTTT.

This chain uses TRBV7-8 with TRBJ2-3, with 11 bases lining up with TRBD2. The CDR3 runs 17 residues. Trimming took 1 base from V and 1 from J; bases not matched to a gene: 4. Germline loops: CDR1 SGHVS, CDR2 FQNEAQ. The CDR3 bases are TGTGCCAGCAGCTTAGGGCTAGCGGGGGGCGGCACAGATACGCAGTATTTT. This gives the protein CASSLGLAGGGTDTQYF.

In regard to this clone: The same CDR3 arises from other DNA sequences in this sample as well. CDR3 in amino acids: CASRTSGTYEQYF. The CDR3, as DNA: TGTGCCAGCAGGACTAGCGGTACCTACGAGCAGTACTTC. This rearrangement joins TRBV2 to TRBJ2-7; 9 nucleotides agree with TRBD2. V lost 6 bases and J lost 2; bases outside the gene matches: 2. The germline V gene encodes CDR1 SNHLY and CDR2 FYNNEI. CDR3 length equals 13 residues.

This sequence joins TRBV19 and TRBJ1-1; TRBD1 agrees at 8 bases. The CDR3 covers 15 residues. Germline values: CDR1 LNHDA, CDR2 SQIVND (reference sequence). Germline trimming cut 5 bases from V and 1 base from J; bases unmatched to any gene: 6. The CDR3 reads CASSSGGSRNTEAFF. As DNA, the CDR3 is TGTGCCAGTAGTTCAGGGGGCTCGAGGAACACTGAAGCTTTCTTT.

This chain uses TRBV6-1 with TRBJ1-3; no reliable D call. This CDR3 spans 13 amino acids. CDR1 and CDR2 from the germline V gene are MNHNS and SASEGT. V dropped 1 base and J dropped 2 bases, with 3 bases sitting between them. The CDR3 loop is CASSEVAGNTIYF. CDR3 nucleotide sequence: TGTGCCAGCAGTGAAGTAGCTGGAAACACCATATATTTT.

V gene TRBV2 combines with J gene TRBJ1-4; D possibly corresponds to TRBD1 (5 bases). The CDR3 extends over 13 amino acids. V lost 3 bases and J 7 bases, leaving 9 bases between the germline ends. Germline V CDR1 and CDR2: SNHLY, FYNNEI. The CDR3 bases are TGTGCCAGCAGTGAGGAGACAGCTGAAAAACTGTTTTTT. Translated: CASSEETAEKLFF.

The CDR3 region is CASTLEDYSPLHF. DNA for the CDR3: TGTGCCAGCACCCTCGAGGACTATTCACCCCTCCACTTT. The gene calls are TRBV6-6 and TRBJ1-6; unclear D gene. The CDR3 is 13 residues long. Per germline, CDR1 MNHNY and CDR2 SVGAGI (reference sequence). Trimming stripped 7 bases from V and 8 bases from J, with 12 bases between.

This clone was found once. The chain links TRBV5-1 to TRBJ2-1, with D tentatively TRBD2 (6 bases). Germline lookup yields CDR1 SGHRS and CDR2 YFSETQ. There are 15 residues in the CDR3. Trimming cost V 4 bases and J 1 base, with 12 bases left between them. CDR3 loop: CASSASAQSYNEQFF. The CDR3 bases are TGCGCCAGCAGCGCTAGCGCCCAGTCCTACAATGAGCAGTTCTTC.

CDR3 protein: CASSPERGPYEQYF. The CDR3 nucleotides read TGCGCCAGCAGCCCAGAACGGGGTCCCTACGAGCAGTACTTC. V is TRBV5-1 and J is TRBJ2-7; tentatively, D is TRBD2 (5 bases). Germline CDR1 reads SGHRS; CDR2 reads YFSETQ. There are 14 residues in the CDR3. V shed 4 bases and J shed 2 bases, with 13 bases lying between them.

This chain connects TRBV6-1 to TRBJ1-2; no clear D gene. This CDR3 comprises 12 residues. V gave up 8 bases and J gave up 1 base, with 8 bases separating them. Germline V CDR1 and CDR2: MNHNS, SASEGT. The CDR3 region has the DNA TGTGCCAGCGCAACCCTTAACTATGGCTACACCTTC. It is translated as CASATLNYGYTF.

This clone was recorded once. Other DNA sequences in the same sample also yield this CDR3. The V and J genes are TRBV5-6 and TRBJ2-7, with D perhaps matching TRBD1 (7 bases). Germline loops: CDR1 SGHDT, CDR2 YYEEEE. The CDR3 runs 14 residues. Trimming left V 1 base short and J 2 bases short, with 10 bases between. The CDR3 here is CASSLQGGTYEQYF. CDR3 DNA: TGTGCCAGCAGCTTGCAGGGGGGAACCTACGAGCAGTACTTC.

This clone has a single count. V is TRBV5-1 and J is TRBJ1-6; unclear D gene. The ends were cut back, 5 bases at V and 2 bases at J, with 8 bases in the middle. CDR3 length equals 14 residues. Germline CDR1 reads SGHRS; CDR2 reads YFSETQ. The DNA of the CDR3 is TGCGCCAGCAGGCCGGAGCCCTATAATTCACCCCTCCACTTT. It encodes CASRPEPYNSPLHF.

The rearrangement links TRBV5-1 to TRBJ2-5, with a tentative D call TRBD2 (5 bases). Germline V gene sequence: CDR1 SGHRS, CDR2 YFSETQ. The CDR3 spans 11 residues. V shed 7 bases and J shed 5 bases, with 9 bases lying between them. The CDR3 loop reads CASEERETQYF. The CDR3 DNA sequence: TGCGCCAGCGAGGAGCGGGAGACCCAGTACTTC.

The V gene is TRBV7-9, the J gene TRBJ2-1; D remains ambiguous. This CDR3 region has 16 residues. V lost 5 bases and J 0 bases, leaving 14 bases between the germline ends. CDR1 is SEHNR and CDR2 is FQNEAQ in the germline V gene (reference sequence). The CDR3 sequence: CASSRAFLPSYNEQFF. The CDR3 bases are TGTGCCAGCAGCAGAGCTTTCCTTCCCTCCTACAATGAGCAGTTCTTC. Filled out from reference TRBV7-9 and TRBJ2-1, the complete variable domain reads DTGVSQNPRHKITKRGQNVTFRCDPISEHNRLYWYRQTLGQGPEFLTYFQNEAQLEKSRLLSDRFSAERPKGSFSTLEIQRTEQGDSAMYLCASSRAFLPSYNEQFFGPGTRLTVL.

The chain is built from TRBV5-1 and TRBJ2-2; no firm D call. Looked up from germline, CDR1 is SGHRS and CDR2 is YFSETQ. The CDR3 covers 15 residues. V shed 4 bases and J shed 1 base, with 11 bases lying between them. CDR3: CASSPDGLNTGELFF. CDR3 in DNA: TGCGCCAGCAGCCCTGACGGCCTGAACACCGGGGAGCTGTTTTTT.

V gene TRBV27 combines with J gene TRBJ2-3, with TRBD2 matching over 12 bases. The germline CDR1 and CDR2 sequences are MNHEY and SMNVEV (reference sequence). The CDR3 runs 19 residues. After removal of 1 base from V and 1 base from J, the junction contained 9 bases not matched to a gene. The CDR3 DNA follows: TGTGCCAGCAGTTTATGGGCTAGCGGGAGGGCATCTCGCACAGATACGCAGTATTTT. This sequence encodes CASSLWASGRASRTDTQYF.

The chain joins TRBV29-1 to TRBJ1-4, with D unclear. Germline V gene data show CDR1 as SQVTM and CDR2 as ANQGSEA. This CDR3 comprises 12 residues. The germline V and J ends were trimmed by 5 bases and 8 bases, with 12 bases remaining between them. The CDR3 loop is CSVRTGGEKLFF. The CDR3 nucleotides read TGCAGCGTTCGGACCGGAGGCGAAAAACTGTTTTTT.

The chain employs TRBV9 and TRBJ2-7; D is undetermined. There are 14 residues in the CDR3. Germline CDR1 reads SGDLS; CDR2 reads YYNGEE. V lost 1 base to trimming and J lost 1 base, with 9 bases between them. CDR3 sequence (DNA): TGTGCCAGCAGCGTAACGGCAGCATCCTACGAGCAGTACTTC. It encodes CASSVTAASYEQYF. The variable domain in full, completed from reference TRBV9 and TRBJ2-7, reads DSGVTQTPKHLITATGQRVTLRCSPRSGDLSVYWYQQSLDQGLQFLIQYYNGEERAKGNILERFSAQQFPDLHSELNLSSLELGDSALYFCASSVTAASYEQYFGPGTRLTVT.

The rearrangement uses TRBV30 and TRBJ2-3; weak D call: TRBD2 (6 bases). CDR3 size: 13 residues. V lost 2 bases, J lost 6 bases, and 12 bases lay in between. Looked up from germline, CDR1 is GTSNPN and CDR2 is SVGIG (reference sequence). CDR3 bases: TGTGCCTGGAGTCAAGGGACTTATGATACGCAGTATTTT. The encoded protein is CAWSQGTYDTQYF. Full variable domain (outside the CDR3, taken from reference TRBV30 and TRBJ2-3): SQTIHQWPATLVQPVGSPLSLECTVEGTSNPNLYWYRQAAGRGLQLLFYSVGIGQISSEVPQNLSASRPQDRQFILSSKKLLLSDSGFYLCAWSQGTYDTQYFGPGTRLTVL.

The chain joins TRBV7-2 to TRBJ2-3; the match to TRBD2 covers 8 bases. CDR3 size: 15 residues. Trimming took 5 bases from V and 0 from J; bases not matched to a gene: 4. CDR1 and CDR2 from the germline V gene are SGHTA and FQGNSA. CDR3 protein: CASSASSGSTDTQYF. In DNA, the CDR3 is TGTGCCAGCAGCGCATCTAGCGGGAGCACAGATACGCAGTATTTT.